A selection of T cell receptor beta chains follows, all from one sample in a study of blood T cell repertoires in COVID-19. TCRdb's copy holds only in-frame clones and misses some; the assay was immunoSEQ multiplex PCR. Here the sample spans 150,000 to 200,000 clones, roughly 86% being singletons. Sequenced input: peripheral blood. The source of these receptors is a man between 18 and 29 years old with acute or convalescent COVID-19. Both conserved end residues are part of each CDR3. The D gene is left open where the match is weak. Clone size appears in some rows only: once, few, many, or a class for an expanded clone.

V: TRBV9; D: TRBD2; J: TRBJ2-5; size: -; CDR3: CASSVGTSGGETQYF; DNA: TGTGCCAGCAGCGTGGGTACTAGCGGGGGGGAGACCCAGTACTTC
V: TRBV19; D: TRBD1; J: TRBJ1-2; size: -; CDR3: CASSTRTGGVVSYGYTF; DNA: TGTGCCAGTAGTACGAGGACAGGGGGCGTTGTTAGCTATGGCTACACCTTC
V: TRBV4-1; D: TRBD2; J: TRBJ2-5; size: -; CDR3: CASSQLGRASGGRGETQYF; DNA: TGCGCCAGCAGCCAACTCGGGCGGGCTAGCGGGGGGCGAGGAGAGACCCAGTACTTC
V: TRBV28; D: TRBD1; J: TRBJ1-2; size: -; CDR3: CASSRDRGYGYTF; DNA: TGTGCCAGCAGCCGGGACAGGGGGTATGGCTACACCTTC
V: TRBV4-1; D: -; J: TRBJ1-3; size: -; CDR3: CASSQDAVSDSGNTIYF; DNA: TGCGCCAGCAGCCAAGACGCGGTCTCAGACTCTGGAAACACCATATATTTT
V: TRBV5-6; D: -; J: TRBJ2-6; size: -; CDR3: CASSSDTGANVLTF; DNA: TGTGCCAGCAGCTCGGACACTGGGGCCAACGTCCTGACTTTC
V: TRBV5-8; D: -; J: TRBJ1-2; size: -; CDR3: CASSFSGTPNYGYTF; DNA: TGTGCCAGCAGCTTTTCCGGGACACCTAACTATGGCTACACCTTC
V: TRBV2; D: -; J: TRBJ1-5; size: few; CDR3: CASSEGGQKPQHF; DNA: TGTGCCAGCAGTGAAGGGGGCCAAAAGCCCCAGCATTTT
V: TRBV7-8; D: -; J: TRBJ1-4; size: -; CDR3: CASSLIPDSDAEKLFF; DNA: TGTGCCAGCAGCTTAATTCCCGACAGCGACGCTGAAAAACTGTTTTTT
V: TRBV19; D: -; J: TRBJ2-3; size: -; CDR3: CATTQADTQYF; DNA: TGTGCCACGACCCAGGCGGATACGCAGTATTTT
V: TRBV6-6; D: TRBD2; J: TRBJ2-7; size: -; CDR3: CASMSGGGLIYEQYF; DNA: TGTGCCAGCATGTCGGGGGGGGGCCTCATCTACGAGCAGTACTTC
V: TRBV4-1; D: TRBD2; J: TRBJ2-5; size: -; CDR3: CASSHYGGGARETQYF; DNA: TGCGCCAGCAGCCACTATGGCGGGGGGGCCCGAGAGACCCAGTACTTC
V: TRBV19; D: -; J: TRBJ1-6; size: -; CDR3: CASKTGGSSYNSPLHF; DNA: TGTGCCAGTAAAACGGGAGGGAGCTCCTATAATTCACCCCTCCACTTT
V: TRBV4-2; D: -; J: TRBJ2-1; size: -; CDR3: CASSQDAGTYNEQFF; DNA: TGTGCCAGCAGCCAAGATGCGGGGACCTACAATGAGCAGTTCTTC
V: TRBV24-1; D: -; J: TRBJ1-4; size: -; CDR3: CATSDGGRRFGDEKLFF; DNA: TGTGCCACCAGTGATGGAGGACGAAGGTTCGGAGATGAAAAACTGTTTTTT
V: TRBV5-5; D: -; J: TRBJ1-6; size: -; CDR3: CASSLEGSPLHF; DNA: TGTGCCAGCAGCTTGGAGGGGTCACCCCTCCACTTT
V: TRBV5-4; D: TRBD1; J: TRBJ1-2; size: -; CDR3: CASSARQGWYGYTF; DNA: TGTGCCAGCAGCGCCAGACAGGGTTGGTATGGCTACACCTTC
V: TRBV5-5; D: TRBD1; J: TRBJ1-1; size: -; CDR3: CASSFLGTGRNRDTEAFF; DNA: TGTGCCAGCAGCTTCCTGGGGACAGGGAGGAATCGGGACACTGAAGCTTTCTTT
V: TRBV19; D: TRBD1; J: TRBJ1-2; size: few; CDR3: CASTILAGGYGYTF; DNA: TGTGCCAGTACCATTCTGGCAGGGGGCTATGGCTACACCTTC
V: TRBV30; D: TRBD1; J: TRBJ2-6; size: -; CDR3: CAWSLGGAGANVLTF; DNA: TGTGCCTGGAGTTTAGGGGGCGCTGGGGCCAACGTCCTGACTTTC
V: TRBV10-3; D: TRBD1; J: TRBJ2-3; size: -; CDR3: CAISESIMRTGVITDTQYF; DNA: TGTGCCATCAGTGAGTCGATAATGCGGACAGGGGTCATTACAGATACGCAGTATTTT
V: TRBV29-1; D: -; J: TRBJ1-2; size: -; CDR3: CSVRSGQTNGYTF; DNA: TGCAGCGTTAGATCCGGACAGACGAATGGCTACACCTTC
V: TRBV12-3/TRBV12-4; D: -; J: TRBJ1-5; size: -; CDR3: CASSFGFNQPQHF; DNA: TGTGCCAGCAGTTTTGGCTTTAATCAGCCCCAGCATTTT
V: TRBV19; D: TRBD1; J: TRBJ1-1; size: -; CDR3: CASSRPGQGNTEAFF; DNA: TGTGCCAGTAGCAGACCCGGACAGGGGAACACTGAAGCTTTCTTT
V: TRBV2; D: TRBD1; J: TRBJ1-3; size: few; CDR3: CASRGTDSGNTIYF; DNA: TGTGCCAGCAGGGGGACAGACTCTGGAAACACCATATATTTT
V: TRBV28; D: -; J: TRBJ1-5; size: -; CDR3: CASSLRALGQPQHF; DNA: TGTGCCAGCAGCCTCAGGGCTCTAGGTCAGCCCCAGCATTTT
V: TRBV28; D: -; J: TRBJ1-5; size: -; CDR3: CASRNSNQPQHF; DNA: TGTGCCAGCAGGAACTCGAATCAGCCCCAGCATTTT
V: TRBV5-1; D: -; J: TRBJ1-3; size: -; CDR3: CASSLGGTGNTIYF; DNA: TGCGCCAGCAGCTTGGGAGGGACTGGAAACACCATATATTTT
V: TRBV19; D: -; J: TRBJ2-7; size: -; CDR3: CASSTILARDEQYF; DNA: TGTGCCAGTAGTACAATCCTAGCCCGAGACGAGCAGTACTTC
V: TRBV6-2/TRBV6-3; D: -; J: TRBJ1-2; size: -; CDR3: CASSRGLRNYGYTF; DNA: TGTGCCAGCAGTCGGGGACTAAGAAACTATGGCTACACCTTC
V: TRBV5-1; D: TRBD2; J: TRBJ2-1; size: -; CDR3: CASSPGGSGGFYNEQFF; DNA: TGCGCCAGCAGCCCAGGCGGTAGCGGGGGATTTTACAATGAGCAGTTCTTC
V: TRBV7-2; D: -; J: TRBJ2-3; size: once; CDR3: CASSLVGLSTDTQYF; DNA: TGTGCCAGCAGCTTAGTGGGACTCAGCACAGATACGCAGTATTTT
V: TRBV5-1; D: TRBD2; J: TRBJ2-3; size: -; CDR3: CASSFTGGRTDTQYF; DNA: TGCGCCAGCAGCTTCACGGGGGGACGCACAGATACGCAGTATTTT
V: TRBV5-6; D: -; J: TRBJ1-5; size: few; CDR3: CASSLNRLNQPQHF; DNA: TGTGCCAGCAGCTTGAACAGGCTCAATCAGCCCCAGCATTTT
V: TRBV6-5; D: TRBD1; J: TRBJ2-1; size: -; CDR3: CASRRTGTGYNEQFF; DNA: TGTGCCAGCAGGCGCACCGGGACAGGGTACAATGAGCAGTTCTTC
V: TRBV6-5; D: -; J: TRBJ2-1; size: -; CDR3: CASSRDKSYNEQFF; DNA: TGTGCCAGCTCCCGGGACAAGTCCTACAATGAGCAGTTCTTC
V: TRBV10-3; D: -; J: TRBJ1-1; size: once; CDR3: CAISDLGGNTEAFF; DNA: TGTGCCATCAGTGATTTAGGGGGGAACACTGAAGCTTTCTTT
V: TRBV28; D: -; J: TRBJ2-2; size: -; CDR3: CASRPGLTGGELFF; DNA: TGTGCCAGCAGGCCTGGACTGACGGGGGGGGAGCTGTTTTTT
V: TRBV7-9; D: TRBD1; J: TRBJ1-1; size: -; CDR3: CASSKTGINTEAFF; DNA: TGTGCCAGCAGCAAGACAGGGATCAACACTGAAGCTTTCTTT
V: TRBV7-9; D: TRBD1; J: TRBJ1-2; size: -; CDR3: CASSLAHVTGVGYTF; DNA: TGTGCCAGCAGCTTAGCGCATGTGACAGGGGTTGGCTACACCTTC
V: TRBV3-1/TRBV3-2; D: TRBD1; J: TRBJ1-2; size: -; CDR3: CASSQVRIIAGQNYGYTF; DNA: TGTGCCAGCAGCCAAGTTCGCATTATAGCGGGACAGAACTATGGCTACACCTTC
V: TRBV25-1; D: -; J: TRBJ2-7; size: few; CDR3: CASTQPGQGGYEQYF; DNA: TGTGCCAGCACTCAACCCGGGCAGGGTGGCTACGAGCAGTACTTC